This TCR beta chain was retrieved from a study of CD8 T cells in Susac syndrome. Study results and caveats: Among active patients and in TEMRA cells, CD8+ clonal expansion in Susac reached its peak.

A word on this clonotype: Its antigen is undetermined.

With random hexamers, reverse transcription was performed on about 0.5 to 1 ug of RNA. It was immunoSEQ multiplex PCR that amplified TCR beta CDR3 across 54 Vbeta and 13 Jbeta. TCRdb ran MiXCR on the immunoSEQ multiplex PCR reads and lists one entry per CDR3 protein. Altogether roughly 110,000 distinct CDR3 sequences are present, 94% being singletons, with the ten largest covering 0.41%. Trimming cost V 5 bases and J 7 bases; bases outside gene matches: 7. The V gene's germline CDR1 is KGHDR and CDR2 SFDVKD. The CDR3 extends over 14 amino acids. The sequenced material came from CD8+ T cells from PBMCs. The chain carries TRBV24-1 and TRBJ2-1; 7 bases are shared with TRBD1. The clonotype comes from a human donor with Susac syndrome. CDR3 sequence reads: CATSAEGAWNEQFF. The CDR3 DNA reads TGTGCCACCAGTGCTGAGGGGGCGTGGAATGAGCAGTTCTTC.